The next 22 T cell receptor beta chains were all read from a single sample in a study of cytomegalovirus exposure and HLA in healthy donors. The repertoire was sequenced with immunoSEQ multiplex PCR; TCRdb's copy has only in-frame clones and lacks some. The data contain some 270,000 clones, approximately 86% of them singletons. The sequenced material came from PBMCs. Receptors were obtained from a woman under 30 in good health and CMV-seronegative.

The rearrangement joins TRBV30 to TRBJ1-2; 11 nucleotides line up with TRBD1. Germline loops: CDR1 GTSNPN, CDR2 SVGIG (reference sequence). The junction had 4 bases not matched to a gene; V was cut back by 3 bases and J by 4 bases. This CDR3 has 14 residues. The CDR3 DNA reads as TGTGCCTGGAGAGGACAGGGGGCTGGCTATGGCTACACCTTC. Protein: CAWRGQGAGYGYTF.

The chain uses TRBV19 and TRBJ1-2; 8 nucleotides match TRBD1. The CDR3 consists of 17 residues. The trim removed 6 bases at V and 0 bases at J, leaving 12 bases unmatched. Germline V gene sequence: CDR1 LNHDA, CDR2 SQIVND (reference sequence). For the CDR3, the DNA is TGTGCCAGTAGGAACTGGACAGGGCACCCATCTAACTATGGCTACACCTTC. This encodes CASRNWTGHPSNYGYTF.

The DNA of the CDR3 is TGCGCCAGCAGCCACCCGACAGCCTCCTACGAGCAGTACTTC. It encodes CASSHPTASYEQYF. V usage is TRBV4-1 and J usage is TRBJ2-7, with D tentatively TRBD1 (5 bases). Trimming stripped 3 bases from V and 0 bases from J, with 9 bases between. This CDR3 contains 14 residues. CDR1 and CDR2 from the germline V gene are MGHRA and YSYEKL.

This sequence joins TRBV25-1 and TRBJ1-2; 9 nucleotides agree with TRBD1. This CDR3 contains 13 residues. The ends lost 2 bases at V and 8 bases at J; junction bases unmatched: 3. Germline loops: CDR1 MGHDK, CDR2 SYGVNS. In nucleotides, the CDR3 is TGTGCCAGCAGTGAAGGGACAGGGCCCGGCTACACCTTC. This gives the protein CASSEGTGPGYTF.

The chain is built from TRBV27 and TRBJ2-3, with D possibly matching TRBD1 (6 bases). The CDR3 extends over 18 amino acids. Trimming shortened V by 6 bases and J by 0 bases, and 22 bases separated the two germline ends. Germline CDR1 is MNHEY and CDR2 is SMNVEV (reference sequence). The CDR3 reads CASSPRDGTSLSTDTQYF. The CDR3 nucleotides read TGTGCCAGCAGCCCGAGGGATGGGACATCGCTGAGCACAGATACGCAGTATTTT.

In DNA form, the CDR3 reads TGTGCCAGCAGTGAATCTGGACAGGCGATTTTAGCGGGAGCGGGGAATGAGCAGTTCTTC. Its translation is CASSESGQAILAGAGNEQFF. The V call is TRBV6-1, the J call TRBJ2-1; 9 nucleotides align to TRBD2. This CDR3 region has 20 residues. Germline V gene sequence: CDR1 MNHNS, CDR2 SASEGT. The V and J ends lost 2 bases and 7 bases, in that order; junction bases with no gene match: 21.

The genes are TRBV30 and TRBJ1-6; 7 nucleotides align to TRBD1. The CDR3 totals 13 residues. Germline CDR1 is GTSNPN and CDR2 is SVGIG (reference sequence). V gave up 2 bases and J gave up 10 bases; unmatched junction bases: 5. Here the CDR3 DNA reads TGTGCCTGGAGTCAGGGGGTTCGGTCACCCCTCCACTTT. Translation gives CAWSQGVRSPLHF.

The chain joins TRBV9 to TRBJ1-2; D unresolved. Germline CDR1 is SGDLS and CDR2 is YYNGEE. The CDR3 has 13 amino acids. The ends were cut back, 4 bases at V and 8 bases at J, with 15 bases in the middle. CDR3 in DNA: TGTGCCAGCAGCCTCGAGGGTGACAAGGGCTACACCTTC. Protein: CASSLEGDKGYTF.

The CDR3 nucleotides are TGCGCCATCCACCGAGGAGGAAGGAATGGTGAGCAGTTCTTC. As protein: CAIHRGGRNGEQFF. The chain has TRBV10-2 and TRBJ2-1, with D possibly matching TRBD2 (5 bases). The CDR3 runs 14 residues. Germline values: CDR1 WSHSY, CDR2 SAAADI. Trimming took 10 bases from V and 9 from J, leaving 22 bases between them.

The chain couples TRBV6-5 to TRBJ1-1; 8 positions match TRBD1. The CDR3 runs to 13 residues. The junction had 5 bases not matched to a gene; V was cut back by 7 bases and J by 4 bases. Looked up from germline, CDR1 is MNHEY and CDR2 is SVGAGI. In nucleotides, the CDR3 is TGTGCCAGCACCTGGACAGGGAGCACTGAAGCTTTCTTT. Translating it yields CASTWTGSTEAFF.

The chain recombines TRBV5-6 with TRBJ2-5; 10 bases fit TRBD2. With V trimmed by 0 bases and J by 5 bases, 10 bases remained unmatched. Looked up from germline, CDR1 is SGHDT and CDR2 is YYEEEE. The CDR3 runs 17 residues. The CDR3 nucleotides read TGTGCCAGCAGCTTGGTTGGAGCGGGAGGGCCAGGGGAGACCCAGTACTTC. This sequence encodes CASSLVGAGGPGETQYF.

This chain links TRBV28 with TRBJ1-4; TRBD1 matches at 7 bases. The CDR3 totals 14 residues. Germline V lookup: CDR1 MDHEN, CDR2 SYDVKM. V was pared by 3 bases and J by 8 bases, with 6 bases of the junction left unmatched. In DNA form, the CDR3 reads TGTGCCAGCAGTTTCAGGGGGGTCGGGGAAAAACTGTTTTTT. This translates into CASSFRGVGEKLFF.

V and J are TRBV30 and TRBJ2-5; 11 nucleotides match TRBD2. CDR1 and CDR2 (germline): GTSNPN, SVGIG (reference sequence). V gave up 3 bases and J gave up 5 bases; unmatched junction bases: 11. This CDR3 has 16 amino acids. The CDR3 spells CAWRGSTSGIKETQYF. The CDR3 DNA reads TGTGCCTGGAGGGGCTCGACTAGCGGGATTAAGGAGACCCAGTACTTC.

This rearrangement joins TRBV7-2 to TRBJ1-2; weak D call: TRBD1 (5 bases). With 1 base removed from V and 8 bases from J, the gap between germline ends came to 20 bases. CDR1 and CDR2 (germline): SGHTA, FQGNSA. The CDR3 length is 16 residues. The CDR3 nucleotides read TGTGCCAGCAGCTTAGGGTCGGGCAGGGTAGCGGAAGGCTACACCTTC. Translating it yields CASSLGSGRVAEGYTF.

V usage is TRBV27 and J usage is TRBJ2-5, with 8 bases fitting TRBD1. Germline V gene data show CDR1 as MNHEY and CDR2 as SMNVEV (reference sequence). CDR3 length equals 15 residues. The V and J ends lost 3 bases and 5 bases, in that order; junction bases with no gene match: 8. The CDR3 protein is CASSFVQGAWETQYF. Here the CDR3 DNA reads TGTGCCAGCAGTTTTGTGCAGGGGGCATGGGAGACCCAGTACTTC.

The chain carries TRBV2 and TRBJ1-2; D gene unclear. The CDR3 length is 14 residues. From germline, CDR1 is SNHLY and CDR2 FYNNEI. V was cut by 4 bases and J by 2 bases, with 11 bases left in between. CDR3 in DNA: TGTGCCAGCAGTGCGGAGGAGGGAAACTATGGCTACACCTTC. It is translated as CASSAEEGNYGYTF.

CDR3 DNA sequence: TGTGCCAGCAGCACCCGTCAGGGGTTCAACAATGAGCAGTTCTTC. Translated, it gives CASSTRQGFNNEQFF. The rearrangement links TRBV7-8 to TRBJ2-1; a weak D match, TRBD1 (6 bases). The CDR3 length is 15 residues. The germline V gene has CDR1 SGHVS and CDR2 FQNEAQ. V lost 5 bases and J lost 5, with 16 bases in between.

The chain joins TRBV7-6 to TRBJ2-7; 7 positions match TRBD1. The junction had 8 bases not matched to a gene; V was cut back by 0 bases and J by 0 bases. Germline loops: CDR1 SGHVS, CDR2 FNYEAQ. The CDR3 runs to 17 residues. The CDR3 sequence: CASSLAEVGTDSYEQYF. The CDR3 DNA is TGTGCCAGCAGCTTAGCGGAGGTCGGGACAGACTCCTACGAGCAGTACTTC.

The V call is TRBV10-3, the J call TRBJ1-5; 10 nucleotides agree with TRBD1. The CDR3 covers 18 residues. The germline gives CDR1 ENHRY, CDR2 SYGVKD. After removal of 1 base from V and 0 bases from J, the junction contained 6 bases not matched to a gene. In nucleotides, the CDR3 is TGTGCCATCAGTGAGTACGGGACAGGGGTTTATAGCAATCAGCCCCAGCATTTT. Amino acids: CAISEYGTGVYSNQPQHF.

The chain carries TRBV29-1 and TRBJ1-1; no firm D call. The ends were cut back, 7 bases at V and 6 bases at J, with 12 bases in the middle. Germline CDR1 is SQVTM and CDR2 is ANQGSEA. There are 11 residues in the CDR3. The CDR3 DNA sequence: TGCAGCGCCGAGAGGGAGGCTGAAGCTTTCTTT. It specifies CSAEREAEAFF.

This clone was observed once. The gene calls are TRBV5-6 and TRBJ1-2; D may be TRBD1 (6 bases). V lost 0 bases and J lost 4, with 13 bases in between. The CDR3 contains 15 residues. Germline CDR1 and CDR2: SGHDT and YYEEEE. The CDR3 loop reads CASSLGQEDLYGYTF. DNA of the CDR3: TGTGCCAGCAGCTTGGGACAGGAGGACCTCTATGGCTACACCTTC. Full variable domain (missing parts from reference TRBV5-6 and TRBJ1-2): DAGVTQSPTHLIKTRGQQVTLRCSPKSGHDTVSWYQQALGQGPQFIFQYYEEEERQRGNFPDRFSGHQFPNYSSELNVNALLLGDSALYLCASSLGQEDLYGYTFGSGTRLTVV.

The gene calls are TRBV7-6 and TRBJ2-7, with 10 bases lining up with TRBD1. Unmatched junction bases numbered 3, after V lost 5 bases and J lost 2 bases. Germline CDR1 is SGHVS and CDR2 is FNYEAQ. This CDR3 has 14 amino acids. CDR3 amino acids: CASSQGQGPYEQYF. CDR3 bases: TGTGCCAGCAGCCAGGGACAGGGGCCCTACGAGCAGTACTTC.